This section outlines one T cell receptor (beta chain) sequence together with its context. Antigen unknown. Method: immunoSEQ multiplex PCR; TCRdb's copy keeps in-frame clones and lacks some. The table lists 140,000 to 150,000 clones, 90% to 95% of them singletons. This record comes from a study of T cell responses to AZD1222 COVID-19 vaccine. V dropped 0 bases and J dropped 4; count of bases not matched to a gene: 3. The CDR3 spans 14 residues. Germline CDR1 reads SEHNR; CDR2 reads FQNEAQ (reference sequence). Study-level results: Of spike-specific TCRs, nearly half reportedly target regions left unmutated in variants. Spike regions recognized by vaccine-associated CD4 TCRs spanned the protein, led by 160-218 and 743-854. Repertoires were obtained only post-peak T cell response. Seropositive AZD1222 recipients at baseline numbered only five or six.

This chain uses TRBV7-9 with TRBJ2-7; 7 nucleotides line up with TRBD2. Sequenced here: peripheral blood, sampled on day 0 of AZD1222 vaccination. This sequence originates from an adult in good health. As DNA, the CDR3 is TGTGCCAGCAGCTTAGCGGCTAGCGGATACGAGCAGTACTTC. Translated, it gives CASSLAASGYEQYF.